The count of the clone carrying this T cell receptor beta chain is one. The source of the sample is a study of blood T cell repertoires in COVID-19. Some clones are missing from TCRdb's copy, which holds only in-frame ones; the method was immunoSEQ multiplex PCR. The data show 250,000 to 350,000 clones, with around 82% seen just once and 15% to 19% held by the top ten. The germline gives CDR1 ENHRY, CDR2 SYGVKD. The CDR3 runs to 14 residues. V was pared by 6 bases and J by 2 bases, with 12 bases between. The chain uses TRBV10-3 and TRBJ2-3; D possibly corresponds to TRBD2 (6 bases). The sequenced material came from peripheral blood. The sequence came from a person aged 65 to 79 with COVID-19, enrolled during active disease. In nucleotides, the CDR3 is TGTGCCATCAGACCGACGGGGGACACAGATACGCAGTATTTT. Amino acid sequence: CAIRPTGDTDTQYF.